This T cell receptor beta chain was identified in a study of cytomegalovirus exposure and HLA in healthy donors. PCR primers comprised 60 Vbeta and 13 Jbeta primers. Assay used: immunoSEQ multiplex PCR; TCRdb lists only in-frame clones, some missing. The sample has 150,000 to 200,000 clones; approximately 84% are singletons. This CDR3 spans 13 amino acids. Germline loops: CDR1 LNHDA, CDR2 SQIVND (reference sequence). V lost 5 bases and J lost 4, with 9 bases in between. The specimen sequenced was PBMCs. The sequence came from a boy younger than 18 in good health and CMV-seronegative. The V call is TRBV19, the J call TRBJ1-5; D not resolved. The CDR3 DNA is TGTGCCAGTAGTCCTAGTCAGAATCAGCCCCAGCATTTT. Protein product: CASSPSQNQPQHF.